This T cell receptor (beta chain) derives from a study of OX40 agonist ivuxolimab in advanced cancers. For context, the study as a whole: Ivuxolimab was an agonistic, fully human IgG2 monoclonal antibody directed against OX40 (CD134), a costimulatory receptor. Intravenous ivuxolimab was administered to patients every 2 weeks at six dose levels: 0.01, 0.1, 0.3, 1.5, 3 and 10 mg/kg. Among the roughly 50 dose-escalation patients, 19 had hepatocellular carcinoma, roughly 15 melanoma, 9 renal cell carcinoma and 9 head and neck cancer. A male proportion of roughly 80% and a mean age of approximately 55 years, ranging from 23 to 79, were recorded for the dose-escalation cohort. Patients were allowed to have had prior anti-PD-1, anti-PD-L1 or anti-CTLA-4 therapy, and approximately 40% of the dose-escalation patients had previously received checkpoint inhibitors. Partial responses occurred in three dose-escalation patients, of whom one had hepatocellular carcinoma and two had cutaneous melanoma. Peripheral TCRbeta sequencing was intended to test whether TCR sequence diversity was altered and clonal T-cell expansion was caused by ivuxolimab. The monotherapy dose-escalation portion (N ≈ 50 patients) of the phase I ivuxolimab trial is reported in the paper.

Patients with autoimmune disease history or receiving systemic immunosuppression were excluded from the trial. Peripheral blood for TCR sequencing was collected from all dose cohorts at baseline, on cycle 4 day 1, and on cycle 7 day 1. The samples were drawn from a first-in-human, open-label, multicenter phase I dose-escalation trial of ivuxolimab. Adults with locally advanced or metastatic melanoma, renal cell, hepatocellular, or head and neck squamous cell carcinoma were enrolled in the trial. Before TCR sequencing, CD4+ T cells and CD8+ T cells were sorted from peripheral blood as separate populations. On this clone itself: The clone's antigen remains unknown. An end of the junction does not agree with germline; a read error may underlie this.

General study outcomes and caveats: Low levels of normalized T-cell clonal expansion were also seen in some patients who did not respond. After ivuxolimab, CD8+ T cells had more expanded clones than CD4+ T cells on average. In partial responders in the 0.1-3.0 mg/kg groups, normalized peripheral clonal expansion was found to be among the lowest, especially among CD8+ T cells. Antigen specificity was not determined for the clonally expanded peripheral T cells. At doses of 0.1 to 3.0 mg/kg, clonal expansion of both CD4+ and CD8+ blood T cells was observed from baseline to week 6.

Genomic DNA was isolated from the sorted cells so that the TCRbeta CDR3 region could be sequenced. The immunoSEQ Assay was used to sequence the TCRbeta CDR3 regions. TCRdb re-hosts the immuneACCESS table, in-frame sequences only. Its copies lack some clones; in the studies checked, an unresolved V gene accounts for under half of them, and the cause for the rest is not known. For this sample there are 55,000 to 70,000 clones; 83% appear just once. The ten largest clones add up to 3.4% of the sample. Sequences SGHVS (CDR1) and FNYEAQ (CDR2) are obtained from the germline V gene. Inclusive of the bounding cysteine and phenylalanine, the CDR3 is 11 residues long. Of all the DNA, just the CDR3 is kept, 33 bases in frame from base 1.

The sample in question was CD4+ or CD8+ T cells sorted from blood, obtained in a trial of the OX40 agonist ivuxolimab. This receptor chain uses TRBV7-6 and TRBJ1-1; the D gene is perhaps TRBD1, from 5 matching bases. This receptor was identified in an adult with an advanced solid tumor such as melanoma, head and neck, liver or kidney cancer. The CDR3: CASSLRGMWVF. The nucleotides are TGTGCCAGCAGCTTACGGGGGATGTGGGTCTTT.